These 32 T cell receptor beta chains came from one sample sequenced in a study of identical twins. TCRdb passed the 5' RACE reads through MiXCR, listing each CDR3 protein once. The table records nearly 650,000 distinct CDR3 sequences, under 8.5% of them present only once. A further study also used this sample, focusing on yellow fever vaccine responses in identical twins.

The material sequenced was PBMCs. Receptors were obtained from a woman aged 18-29 years in good health.

This clonotype has a handful of counts. The chain couples TRBV7-9 to TRBJ1-2; D perhaps matches TRBD1 (6 bases). CDR1 and CDR2 from the germline V gene are SEHNR and FQNEAQ (reference sequence). The CDR3 runs to 14 residues. The germline V and J ends were trimmed by 5 bases and 1 base, with 11 bases remaining between them. This CDR3 reads CASSDRQSNYGYTF. As DNA, the CDR3 is TGTGCCAGCAGCGACAGGCAAAGTAACTATGGCTACACCTTC.

This chain connects TRBV15 to TRBJ2-1; D is possibly TRBD2 (6 bases). V was shortened by 0 bases and J by 1 base, with 10 bases between the two germline ends. The CDR3 totals 16 residues. Germline values: CDR1 LNHNV, CDR2 YYDKDF (reference sequence). CDR3 sequence reads: CATSRDLADSYNEQFF. CDR3 nucleotide sequence: TGTGCCACCAGCAGAGATTTAGCGGATTCCTACAATGAGCAGTTCTTC. Using reference TRBV15 and TRBJ2-1 for the parts outside the CDR3, the full variable domain is DAMVIQNPRYQVTQFGKPVTLSCSQTLNHNVMYWYQQKSSQAPKLLFHYYDKDFNNEADTPDNFQSRRPNTSFCFLDIRSPGLGDTAMYLCATSRDLADSYNEQFFGPGTRLTVL.

This clonotype has just a few counts. Because the CDR3 is missing its conserved closing phenylalanine or tryptophan, this is likely a read error. The DNA is left out, because the CDR3 cannot be placed on it with certainty; the CDR3 is given as TCRdb lists it. J is TRBJ2-1 and V is TRBV6-2 or TRBV6-3; the table calls TRBD2, which could not be checked here. Germline values: CDR1 MNHEY, CDR2 SVGEGT. Ends included, the CDR3 has 13 residues. CDR3 loop: CATGWRLAGAYLL.

This clonotype was counted many times. Written as DNA, the CDR3 is TGTGCCATCAGTTTGACAGGGTCCCTGGAAGCTTTCTTT. It translates to CAISLTGSLEAFF. The chain joins TRBV10-3 to TRBJ1-1, with 7 nucleotides matching TRBD1. The ends lost 5 bases at V and 8 bases at J; junction bases unmatched: 8. This CDR3 has 13 amino acids. CDR1 is ENHRY, CDR2 SYGVKD, per germline.

In this sample, this clonotype turned up many times. This chain connects TRBV15 to TRBJ2-4; the match to TRBD1 covers 7 bases. The CDR3 extends over 15 amino acids. Germline V gene data show CDR1 as LNHNV and CDR2 as YYDKDF (reference sequence). The J segment lost 6 bases and the V segment lost 0 bases, leaving 5 bases of the junction unmatched. CDR3 in amino acids: CATSREKGGINIQYF. CDR3 sequence (DNA): TGTGCCACCAGCAGAGAAAAAGGGGGCATAAACATTCAGTACTTC.

This clonotype occurred many times. The chain joins TRBV14 to TRBJ2-1, with 7 bases fitting TRBD2. Per the germline V gene, CDR1 is SGHDN and CDR2 is FVKESK. The trim removed 5 bases at V and 0 bases at J, leaving 10 bases unmatched. This CDR3 spans 17 amino acids. The CDR3 spells CASSTHGGKSSYNEQFF. As DNA, the CDR3 is TGTGCCAGCAGCACACACGGGGGGAAGAGCTCCTACAATGAGCAGTTCTTC.

This clonotype has a count of ten or more. The J gene is TRBJ2-2, the V gene TRBV6-6, with D unresolved. The CDR3 loop spans 12 amino acids. V was shortened by 5 bases and J by 4 bases, with 5 bases between the two germline ends. The germline V gene has CDR1 MNHNY and CDR2 SVGAGI (reference sequence). CDR3 nucleotide sequence: TGTGCCAGCAGTCGAACCACCGGGGAGCTGTTTTTT. Its translation is CASSRTTGELFF.

This clonotype was counted at least ten times. The chain combines TRBV5-1 with TRBJ2-2; D unclear. Germline V gene lookup returns CDR1 SGHRS and CDR2 YFSETQ. V was clipped by 0 bases and J by 1 base, with 7 bases between them. The CDR3 is 15 residues long. The CDR3 DNA follows: TGCGCCAGCAGCTTGGCCGTGGGGAACACCGGGGAGCTGTTTTTT. Translation: CASSLAVGNTGELFF.

In this sample, this clonotype turned up a few times. This chain joins TRBV4-1 and TRBJ2-4; 10 bases line up with TRBD1. From germline, CDR1 is MGHRA and CDR2 YSYEKL. V trimming: 5 bases; J trimming: 7 bases; junction bases outside the gene matches: 2. This CDR3 contains 13 residues. CDR3 in amino acids: CASSLDRGNIQYF. Here the CDR3 DNA reads TGCGCCAGCAGCTTGGACAGGGGGAACATTCAGTACTTC.

V gene TRBV5-1 combines with J gene TRBJ2-3, with TRBD2 as a possible D gene (5 bases). Germline CDR1 SGHRS, CDR2 YFSETQ. Between the trimmed V and J ends, which lost 1 base and 5 bases, there was a span of 20 bases. The CDR3 is made up of 17 amino acids. Written as DNA, the CDR3 is TGCGCCAGCAGCTTGCGCTCTAAGGCAGCTCGGGGAGATACGCAGTATTTT. It codes for CASSLRSKAARGDTQYF.

This clonotype has only a few counts. The rearrangement links TRBV7-9 to TRBJ2-5; 7 nucleotides align to TRBD1. The CDR3 sequence is 15 residues long. The J segment lost 4 bases and the V segment lost 4 bases, leaving 9 bases of the junction unmatched. Germline values: CDR1 SEHNR, CDR2 FQNEAQ (reference sequence). This CDR3 reads CASSSLKGARETQYF. In DNA, the CDR3 is TGTGCCAGCAGCTCTCTAAAGGGGGCCCGAGAGACCCAGTACTTC.

There are many counts of this clonotype. This chain joins TRBV2 and TRBJ2-1; D unclear. The CDR3 covers 13 residues. Germline V gene lookup returns CDR1 SNHLY and CDR2 FYNNEI. The V end was cut by 2 bases, the J end by 8 bases, with 10 bases between. This CDR3 reads CASSERIIDEQFF. The CDR3 DNA reads TGTGCCAGCAGTGAAAGGATCATCGATGAGCAGTTCTTC.

This clonotype was detected a few times. The chain joins TRBV5-6 to TRBJ2-3; TRBD2 might be the D (5 bases). CDR1 is SGHDT and CDR2 is YYEEEE in the germline V gene. V was trimmed by 4 bases and J by 4 bases, leaving 13 bases between them. The CDR3 runs 14 residues. As DNA, the CDR3 is TGTGCCAGCAGCGGGTTGGACTCCGCAGATACGCAGTATTTT. This gives the protein CASSGLDSADTQYF.

This sequence joins TRBV6-6 and TRBJ2-7; D is ambiguous. V was cut by 0 bases and J by 0 bases, with 3 bases left in between. This CDR3 has 13 amino acids. The germline V gene encodes CDR1 MNHNY and CDR2 SVGAGI (reference sequence). The CDR3 spells CASSYSTSYEQYF. DNA of the CDR3: TGTGCCAGCAGTTACTCGACCTCCTACGAGCAGTACTTC.

The chain carries TRBV5-1 and TRBJ2-1; TRBD2 matches 16 bases. Trimming at V came to 3 bases and at J to 2 bases, leaving 5 bases not matched to a gene. In germline, CDR1 is SGHRS, CDR2 YFSETQ. The CDR3 consists of 18 residues. CDR3 nucleotides: TGCGCCAGCAGCTCGGGACTAGCGGGGGGGGCCCCCTACAATGAGCAGTTCTTC. Translated: CASSSGLAGGAPYNEQFF. The full variable domain, with the rest looked up from reference TRBV5-1 and TRBJ2-1, is KAGVTQTPRYLIKTRGQQVTLSCSPISGHRSVSWYQQTPGQGLQFLFEYFSETQRNKGNFPGRFSGRQFSNSRSEMNVSTLELGDSALYLCASSSGLAGGAPYNEQFFGPGTRLTVL.

This clonotype was counted between two and nine times. The chain is built from TRBV11-2 and TRBJ2-2; possible D gene TRBD1, 6 bases. V was trimmed by 3 bases and J by 0 bases, leaving 20 bases between them. The CDR3 contains 19 residues. The germline V gene has CDR1 SGHAT and CDR2 FQNNGV. Here the CDR3 DNA reads TGTGCCAGCAGCTTTCCAACCGGGACACGAGCTTCGAACACCGGGGAGCTGTTTTTT. Its translation: CASSFPTGTRASNTGELFF.

This clonotype was found a few times. The chain recombines TRBV5-1 with TRBJ2-2, with D perhaps matching TRBD2 (5 bases). This CDR3 comprises 14 residues. V lost 1 base, J lost 4 bases, and 8 bases lay in between. CDR1 and CDR2 from the germline V gene are SGHRS and YFSETQ. The chain's CDR3 is CASSLTGITGELFF. CDR3 DNA sequence: TGCGCCAGCAGCTTGACGGGGATCACCGGGGAGCTGTTTTTT.

This chain links TRBV7-6 with TRBJ1-5, with D unresolved. CDR3 size: 15 residues. The V gene lost 2 bases and the J gene lost 0 bases, with 8 bases spanning the gap. CDR1 is SGHVS and CDR2 is FNYEAQ in the germline V gene. CDR3 DNA: TGTGCCAGCAGCTTATCCCCAAATAGCAATCAGCCCCAGCATTTT. It translates to CASSLSPNSNQPQHF.

The V gene is TRBV7-9, the J gene TRBJ2-7; TRBD2 matches at 8 bases. The germline CDR1 and CDR2 sequences are SEHNR and FQNEAQ (reference sequence). The CDR3 is made up of 16 amino acids. V was clipped by 2 bases and J by 3 bases; unmatched bases: 9. In DNA form, the CDR3 reads TGTGCCAGCAGCTTAACAGTTCGGGAGGGGAGCTACGAGCAGTACTTC. This translates into CASSLTVREGSYEQYF.

This clonotype has a count of ten or more. The chain is built from TRBV12-3 or TRBV12-4 and TRBJ1-6, with a weak D call TRBD1 (5 bases). Trimming took 6 bases from V and 10 from J, leaving 13 bases between them. This CDR3 contains 13 residues. CDR3: CASSLTGQSPLHF. The CDR3 nucleotides are TGTGCCAGCAGCCTAACGGGGCAATCACCCCTCCACTTT.

The table lists this clonotype with many counts. The rearrangement uses TRBV12-3 or TRBV12-4 and TRBJ2-3, with TRBD2 matching 10 bases. Trimming removed 6 bases from V and 5 bases from J; junction bases left unmatched: 8. The CDR3 totals 15 residues. CDR3 loop: CASSPSGRVRDTQYF. The CDR3 coding sequence is TGTGCCAGCAGCCCTAGCGGGAGAGTGAGAGATACGCAGTATTTT.

This clonotype was detected ten times or more. The chain uses TRBV7-8 and TRBJ2-1; 11 bases map to TRBD2. The CDR3 contains 17 residues. The ends lost 5 bases at V and 7 bases at J; junction bases unmatched: 13. Germline V gene data show CDR1 as SGHVS and CDR2 as FQNEAQ. The CDR3 loop is CASSTTTSGRLYNEQFF. As DNA, the CDR3 is TGTGCCAGCAGCACTACCACTAGCGGGAGATTATATAATGAGCAGTTCTTC.

The CDR3 bases are TGTGCCAGTCTCGGGGGTTCATCCGGCTACGAGCAGTACTTC. Translated: CASLGGSSGYEQYF. The J gene is TRBJ2-7, the V gene TRBV28, with D perhaps matching TRBD2 (6 bases). The V gene lost 9 bases and the J gene lost 3 bases, with 18 bases spanning the gap. CDR1 and CDR2 from the germline V gene are MDHEN and SYDVKM. The CDR3 is 14 amino acids.

The genes are TRBV11-1 and TRBJ1-4; 8 bases line up with TRBD1. Germline V gene data show CDR1 as SGHAT and CDR2 as FQDESV (reference sequence). V gave up 5 bases and J gave up 7 bases; unmatched junction bases: 18. The CDR3 is 18 amino acids. The CDR3, as DNA: TGTGCCAGCAGCCGCCCGACAGGGGATTTCTCCGTTGGTGAAAAACTGTTTTTT. It yields the protein CASSRPTGDFSVGEKLFF.

This clonotype has more than one count but fewer than ten. The chain recombines TRBV12-3 or TRBV12-4 with TRBJ1-2; 9 bases agree with TRBD1. The CDR3 is made up of 14 amino acids. With V trimmed by 5 bases and J by 8 bases, 9 bases remained unmatched. For the CDR3, the DNA is TGTGCCAGCAGTCCGATGGACAGGGGTGTGGGCTACACCTTC. The encoded protein is CASSPMDRGVGYTF.

This clonotype was detected only a few times. This chain connects TRBV6-1 to TRBJ1-1, with TRBD1 identical over 9 bases. This CDR3 has 15 residues. Losses at the gene ends were 7 bases for V and 0 bases for J; bases not matched to a gene: 6. Germline CDR1 and CDR2: MNHNS and SASEGT. The CDR3 is CASNRQGGLNTEAFF. The CDR3 region has the DNA TGTGCCAGCAACCGACAGGGGGGATTGAACACTGAAGCTTTCTTT.

The chain recombines TRBV27 with TRBJ1-4, with TRBD1 as a possible D gene (6 bases). The CDR3 totals 14 residues. Germline loops: CDR1 MNHEY, CDR2 SMNVEV (reference sequence). Trimming pared 6 bases from V and 8 bases from J, leaving 16 bases between. CDR3 loop: CASREAGGWEKLFF. DNA of the CDR3: TGTGCCAGCAGAGAAGCGGGGGGCTGGGAAAAACTGTTTTTT.

The DNA for the CDR3 is TGCAGCGGGAAACAGGGCCCAAGCTCCTACAATGAGCAGTTCTTC. This gives the protein CSGKQGPSSYNEQFF. The chain uses TRBV29-1 and TRBJ2-1; possible D gene TRBD1, 6 bases. The ends were cut back, 7 bases at V and 0 bases at J, with 16 bases in the middle. The CDR3 is 15 amino acids. Germline CDR1 and CDR2: SQVTM and ANQGSEA.

The chain is built from TRBV3-1 and TRBJ1-1; possibly TRBD1 for D (6 bases). V gave up 4 bases and J gave up 7 bases, with 19 bases separating them. The CDR3 loop spans 15 amino acids. CDR1 is LGHDT, CDR2 YNNKEL, per germline (reference sequence). Here the CDR3 DNA reads TGTGCCAGCAGCCCCCAAATGGGGGGCAGAGGTGAAGCTTTCTTT. Its translation: CASSPQMGGRGEAFF.

J is TRBJ2-3 and V is TRBV20-1; 8 bases align to TRBD1. J gave up 3 bases and V 6 bases, and 11 bases lay outside the gene matches. The CDR3 totals 15 residues. Germline lookup yields CDR1 DFQATT and CDR2 SNEGSKA (reference sequence). The CDR3 coding sequence is TGCAGTGCCAGGGGCCAGACAGGGGTAACAGATACGCAGTATTTT. Translated: CSARGQTGVTDTQYF.

Concerning this clonotype: The junction and the germline gene differ at one end; a read error may be behind it. The chain couples TRBV12-3 or TRBV12-4 to TRBJ1-1; TRBD1 is a possible D gene (6 bases). This CDR3 comprises 15 residues. Written as DNA, the CDR3 is TGTGCCAGCAGGTTAGGACAGAGCCAGAACACTGAAGCTTTCTTT. Encoded protein: CASRLGQSQNTEAFF.

This clonotype was observed a handful of times. This rearrangement joins TRBV29-1 to TRBJ1-2, with D maybe TRBD1 (5 bases). The CDR3 runs to 10 residues. Germline V gene sequence: CDR1 SQVTM, CDR2 ANQGSEA. Trimming took off 3 bases at V and 7 bases at J, with 6 bases between the two ends. The CDR3 DNA reads as TGCAGCGTTGACAGGGCTGGCTACACCTTC. This codes for CSVDRAGYTF.